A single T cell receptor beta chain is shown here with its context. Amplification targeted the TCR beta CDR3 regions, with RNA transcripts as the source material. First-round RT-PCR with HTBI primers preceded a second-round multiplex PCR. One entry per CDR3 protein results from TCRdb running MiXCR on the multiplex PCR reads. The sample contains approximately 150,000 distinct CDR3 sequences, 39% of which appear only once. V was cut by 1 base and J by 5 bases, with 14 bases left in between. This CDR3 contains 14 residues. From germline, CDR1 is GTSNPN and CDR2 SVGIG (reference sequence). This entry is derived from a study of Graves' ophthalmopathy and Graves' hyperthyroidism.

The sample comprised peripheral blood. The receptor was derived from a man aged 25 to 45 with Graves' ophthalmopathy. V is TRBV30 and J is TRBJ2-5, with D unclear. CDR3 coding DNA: TGTGCCTGGAGTGGGGGAAGCAGATTCGAGACCCAGTACTTC. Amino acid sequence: CAWSGGSRFETQYF.